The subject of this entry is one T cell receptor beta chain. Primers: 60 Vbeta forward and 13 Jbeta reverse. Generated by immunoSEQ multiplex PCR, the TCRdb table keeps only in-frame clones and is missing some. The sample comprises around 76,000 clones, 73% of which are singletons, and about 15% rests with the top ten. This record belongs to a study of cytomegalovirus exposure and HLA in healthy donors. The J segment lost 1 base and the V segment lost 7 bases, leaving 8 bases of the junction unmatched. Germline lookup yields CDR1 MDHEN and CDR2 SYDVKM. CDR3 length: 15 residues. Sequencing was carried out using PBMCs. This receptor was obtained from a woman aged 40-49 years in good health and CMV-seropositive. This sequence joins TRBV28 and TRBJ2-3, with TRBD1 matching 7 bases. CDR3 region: CASNSRQGRTDTQYF. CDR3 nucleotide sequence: TGTGCCAGCAATTCTAGACAGGGACGCACAGATACGCAGTATTTT.